This T cell receptor beta chain was captured in a study of OX40 agonist ivuxolimab in advanced cancers. At the level of the whole study: The costimulatory receptor OX40 (CD134) was targeted by ivuxolimab, a fully human IgG2 agonistic monoclonal antibody. Intravenous ivuxolimab was administered to patients every 2 weeks at six dose levels: 0.01, 0.1, 0.3, 1.5, 3 and 10 mg/kg. Among the approximately 54 dose-escalation patients, about 19 had hepatocellular carcinoma, 15 or so melanoma, 9 renal cell carcinoma and 9 head and neck cancer. In the dose-escalation cohort, around four fifths of patients were male, and the mean age was approximately 60 years, with a range of roughly 20 to 79. Patients were allowed to have had prior anti-PD-1, anti-PD-L1 or anti-CTLA-4 therapy, and 30% to 50% of the dose-escalation patients had previously received checkpoint inhibitors. Partial responses occurred in three dose-escalation patients, of whom one had hepatocellular carcinoma and two had cutaneous melanoma. Peripheral TCRbeta sequencing was intended to test whether TCR sequence diversity was altered and clonal T-cell expansion was caused by ivuxolimab. The paper covers the monotherapy dose-escalation part of the phase I ivuxolimab trial, which included N ≈ 54 patients.

For this clone: Its antigen is not yet known. The input lacks base qualities; no much larger clone sits a single base away.

Study-wide conclusions, independent of this receptor: Low levels of normalized T-cell clonal expansion were also shown by some nonresponding patients. The antigen specificity of the clonally expanded peripheral T cells was not determined. After ivuxolimab, CD8+ T cells had more expanded clones than CD4+ T cells on average. At doses from 0.1 to 3.0 mg/kg, clonal expansion was seen in both CD4+ and CD8+ blood T cells between baseline and week 6. Partial responders in the 0.1-3.0 mg/kg groups had among the lowest normalized peripheral clonal expansion, especially among CD8+ T cells.

Patients with a history of autoimmune disease or receiving systemic immunosuppression were excluded from the trial. Peripheral blood for TCR sequencing was collected from all dose cohorts at baseline, on cycle 4 day 1, and on cycle 7 day 1. The samples were taken from a phase I, first-in-human, multicenter, open-label dose-escalation trial of ivuxolimab. Adults with locally advanced or metastatic melanoma, renal cell, hepatocellular, or head and neck squamous cell carcinoma were enrolled in the trial. Before TCR sequencing, CD4+ T cells and CD8+ T cells from peripheral blood were sorted into separate populations. To sequence the TCRbeta CDR3 region, genomic DNA was isolated from the sorted cells. TCRbeta CDR3 regions were sequenced using the immunoSEQ Assay. TCRdb obtained this table from immuneACCESS and retained in-frame rearrangements with V and J assigned. These tables miss some clones; where compared with another copy, unresolved V genes account for less than half of the shortfall, and the remainder is unexplained. This sample comprises under 110,000 clones, over 75% of them detected only once. About 0.48% of the sample lies in the top ten.

Trimming accounts for 5 bases at V and 6 bases at J, while the number of junction bases matched to no gene is 15. Measured from the cysteine to the phenylalanine, the CDR3 is 16 residues long. Only the CDR3 DNA is retained, 48 bases long and in frame from the first base. CDR1 and CDR2 are read off the germline V gene as SGHTA and FQGNSA. The chain links TRBV7-2 with TRBJ1-2, with 7 bases in between that match TRBD1. This clonotype was obtained from an adult with an advanced solid tumor such as melanoma, head and neck, liver or kidney cancer. Sequencing used CD4+ or CD8+ T cells sorted from blood, obtained in a trial of the OX40 agonist ivuxolimab. The bases are TGTGCCAGCAGCCCAAGAGGGGGCAGGAATTTAAATGGCTACACCTTC. This is translated as CASSPRGGRNLNGYTF.